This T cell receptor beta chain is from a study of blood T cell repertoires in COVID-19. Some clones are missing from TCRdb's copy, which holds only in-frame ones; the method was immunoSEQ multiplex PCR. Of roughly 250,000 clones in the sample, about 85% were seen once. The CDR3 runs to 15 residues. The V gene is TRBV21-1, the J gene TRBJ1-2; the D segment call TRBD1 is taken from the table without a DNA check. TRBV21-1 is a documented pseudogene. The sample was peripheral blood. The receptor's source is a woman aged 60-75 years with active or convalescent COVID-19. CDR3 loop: CASSKIGGQGEGYTF. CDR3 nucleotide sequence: TGTGCCAGCAGCAAAATTGGAGGACAGGGGGAGGGCTACACCTTC.